One TCR beta chain is described in this entry. What it recognizes is unknown. This entry is derived from a study of cytomegalovirus exposure and HLA in healthy donors. Study results and limitations: Most subjects' HLA-A and HLA-B alleles were reportedly predicted from TCR beta sequences.

Primers for the PCR totalled 60 Vbeta and 13 Jbeta. Authors' data handling: Among the unique TCR beta chains that a later analysis counted, around 72 million in all, around 11 million were shared. Here immunoSEQ multiplex PCR was the method, and the copy in TCRdb shows in-frame clones only, minus some. V, J and clone size are taken as reported in that table, and D and trimming were inferred from the DNA itself. The repertoire table contains some 140,000 clones. The sequence derives from a woman in her thirties or forties in good health and CMV-seronegative. Sequencing was performed on PBMCs.

The CDR3 sequence is CASNKAGNTEAFF. The CDR3 DNA follows: TGTGCCAGCAATAAGGCAGGGAACACTGAAGCTTTCTTT. The gene calls are TRBV9 and TRBJ1-1; D unclear. This CDR3 is built from 13 residues. The V gene lost 6 bases and the J gene lost 1 base, with 10 bases spanning the gap. Germline V gene lookup returns CDR1 SGDLS and CDR2 YYNGEE. The full variable domain, rest sourced from reference TRBV9 and TRBJ1-1, is DSGVTQTPKHLITATGQRVTLRCSPRSGDLSVYWYQQSLDQGLQFLIQYYNGEERAKGNILERFSAQQFPDLHSELNLSSLELGDSALYFCASNKAGNTEAFFGQGTRLTVV.